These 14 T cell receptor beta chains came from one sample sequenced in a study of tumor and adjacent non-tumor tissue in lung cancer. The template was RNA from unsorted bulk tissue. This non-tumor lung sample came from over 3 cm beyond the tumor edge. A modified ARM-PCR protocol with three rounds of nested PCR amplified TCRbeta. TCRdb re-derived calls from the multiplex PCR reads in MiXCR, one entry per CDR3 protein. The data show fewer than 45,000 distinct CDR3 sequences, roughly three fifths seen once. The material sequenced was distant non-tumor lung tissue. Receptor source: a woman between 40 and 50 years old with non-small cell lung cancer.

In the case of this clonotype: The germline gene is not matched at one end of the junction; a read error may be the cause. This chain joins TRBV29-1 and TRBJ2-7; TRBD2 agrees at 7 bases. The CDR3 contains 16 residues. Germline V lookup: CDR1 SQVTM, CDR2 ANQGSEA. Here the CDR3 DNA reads TGCAGCGTTGGGGGTTTGGGGGGGGTTTCCTCGCACGAGCAGCACTTC. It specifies CSVGGLGGVSSHEQHF.

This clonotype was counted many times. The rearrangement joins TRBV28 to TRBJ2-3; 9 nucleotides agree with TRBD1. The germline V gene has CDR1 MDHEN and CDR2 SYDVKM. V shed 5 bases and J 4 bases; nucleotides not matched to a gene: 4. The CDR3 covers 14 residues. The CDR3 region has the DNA TGTGCCAGCAGTCGGGACAGGGAGGCAGATACGCAGTATTTT. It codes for CASSRDREADTQYF. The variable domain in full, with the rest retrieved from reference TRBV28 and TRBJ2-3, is DVKVTQSSRYLVKRTGEKVFLECVQDMDHENMFWYRQDPGLGLRLIYFSYDVKMKEKGDIPEGYSVSREKKERFSLILESASTNQTSMYLCASSRDREADTQYFGPGTRLTVL.

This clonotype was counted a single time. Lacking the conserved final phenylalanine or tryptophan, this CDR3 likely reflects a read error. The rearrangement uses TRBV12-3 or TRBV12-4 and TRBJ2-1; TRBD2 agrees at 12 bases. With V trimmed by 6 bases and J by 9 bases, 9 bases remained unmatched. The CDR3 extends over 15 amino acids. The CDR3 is CASSLAGGPEIEQFL. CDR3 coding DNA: TGTGCCAGCAGCCTAGCGGGAGGGCCGGAAATTGAGCAGTTCTTG.

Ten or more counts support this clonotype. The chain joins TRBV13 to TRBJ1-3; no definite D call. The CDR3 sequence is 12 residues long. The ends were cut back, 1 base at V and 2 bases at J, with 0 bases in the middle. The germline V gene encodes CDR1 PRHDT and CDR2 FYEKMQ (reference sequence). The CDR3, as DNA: TGTGCCAGCAGCTTAGCTGGAAACACCATATATTTT. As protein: CASSLAGNTIYF.

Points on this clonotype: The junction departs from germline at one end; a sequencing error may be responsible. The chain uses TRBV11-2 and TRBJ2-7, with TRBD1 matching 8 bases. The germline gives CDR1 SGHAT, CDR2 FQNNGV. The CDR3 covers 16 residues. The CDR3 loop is CANSLGPQGQAYEQYF. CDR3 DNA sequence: TGTGCCAACAGCTTAGGTCCCCAGGGACAGGCCTACGAGCAGTACTTT.

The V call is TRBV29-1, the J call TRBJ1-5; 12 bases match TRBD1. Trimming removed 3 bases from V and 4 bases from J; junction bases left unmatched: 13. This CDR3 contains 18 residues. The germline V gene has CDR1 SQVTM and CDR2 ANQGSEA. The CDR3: CSVDNGTGGLDSNQPQHF. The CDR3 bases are TGCAGCGTTGACAATGGGACAGGGGGCCTGGACAGTAATCAGCCCCAGCATTTT.

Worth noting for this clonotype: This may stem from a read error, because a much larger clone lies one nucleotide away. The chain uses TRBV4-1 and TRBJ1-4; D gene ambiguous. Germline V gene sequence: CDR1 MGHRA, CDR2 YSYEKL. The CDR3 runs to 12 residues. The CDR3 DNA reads TGCGCCAGCAGCCGACAAAATGAAATACTGTTTTTT. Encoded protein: CASSRQNEILFF.

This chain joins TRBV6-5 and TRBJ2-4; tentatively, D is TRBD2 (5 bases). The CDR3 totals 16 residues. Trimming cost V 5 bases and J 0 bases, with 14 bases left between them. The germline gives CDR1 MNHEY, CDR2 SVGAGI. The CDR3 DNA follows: TGTGCCAGCAGTACACGGGGAGACCTAGCCAAAAACATTCAGTACTTC. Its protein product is CASSTRGDLAKNIQYF.

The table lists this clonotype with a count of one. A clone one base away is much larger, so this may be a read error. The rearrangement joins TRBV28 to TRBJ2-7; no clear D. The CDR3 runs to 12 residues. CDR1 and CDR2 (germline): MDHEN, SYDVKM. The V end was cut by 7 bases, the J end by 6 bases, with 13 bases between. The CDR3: CASNSHPREQYF. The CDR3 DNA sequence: TGTGCCAGCAATTCCCATCCCCGCGAGCAGTACTTC.

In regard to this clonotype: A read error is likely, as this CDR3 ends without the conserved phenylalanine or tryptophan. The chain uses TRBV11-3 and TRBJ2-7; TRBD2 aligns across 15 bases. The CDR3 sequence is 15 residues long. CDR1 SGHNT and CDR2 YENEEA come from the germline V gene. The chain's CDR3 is CANSQGLAGGHEQYL. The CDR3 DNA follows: TGTGCTAACAGCCAGGGACTAGCGGGGGGCCACGAGCAGTACTTA.

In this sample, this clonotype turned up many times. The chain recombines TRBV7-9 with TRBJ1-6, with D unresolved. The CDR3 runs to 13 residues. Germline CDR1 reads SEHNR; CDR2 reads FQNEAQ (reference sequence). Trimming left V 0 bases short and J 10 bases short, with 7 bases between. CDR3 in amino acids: CASSLAPASPLHF. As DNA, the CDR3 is TGTGCCAGCAGCTTAGCCCCCGCGTCACCCCTCCACTTT.

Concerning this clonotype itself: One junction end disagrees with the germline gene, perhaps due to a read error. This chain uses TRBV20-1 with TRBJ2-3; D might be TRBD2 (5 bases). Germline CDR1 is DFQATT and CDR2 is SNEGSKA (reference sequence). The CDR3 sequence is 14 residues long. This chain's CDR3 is CSVREGFSTDTQYF. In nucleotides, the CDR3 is TGCAGTGTTAGAGAGGGTTTCAGCACAGATACGCAGTATTTT.

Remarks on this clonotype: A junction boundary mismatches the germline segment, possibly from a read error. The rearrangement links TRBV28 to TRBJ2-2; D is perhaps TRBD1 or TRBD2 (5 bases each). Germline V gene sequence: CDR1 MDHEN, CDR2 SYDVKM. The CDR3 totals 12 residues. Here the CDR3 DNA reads TGTGCGCAGACCGCAGGGTACCGGGGAGCTGTTTTT. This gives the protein CAQTAGYRGAVF.

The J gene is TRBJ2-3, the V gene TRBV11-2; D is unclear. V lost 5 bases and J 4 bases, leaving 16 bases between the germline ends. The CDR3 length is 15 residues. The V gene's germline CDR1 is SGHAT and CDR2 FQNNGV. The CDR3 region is CASSQLASRADTQYF. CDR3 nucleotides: TGTGCCAGCAGCCAACTGGCCAGCCGAGCAGATACGCAGTATTTT.